A single sample is the source of the 20 T cell receptor beta chains below, sequenced in a study of Ad26.COV2.S vaccination and SARS-CoV-2 variants. Profiling relied on immunoSEQ multiplex PCR, and the TCRdb table lists in-frame clones only, not all of them. The repertoire includes about 350,000 clones, about 88% of them detected once, and 6.4% sits in the top ten. As to treatment: around 19 received Ad26.COV2.S at low or high dose, single or two shots; about five received placebo; per-sample allocation not given. The study sampled participants on day 63 after the first vaccine or placebo injection. The material was peripheral blood, obtained in a trial of Ad26.COV2.S vaccine versus placebo. The receptors derive from a person aged 18-60 years who received the Ad26.COV2.S COVID-19 vaccine or a placebo.

This clone appeared a few times. The chain recombines TRBV5-8 with TRBJ1-1, with unresolved D. The germline CDR1 and CDR2 sequences are SGHTS and YDEGEE. The V and J ends lost 4 bases and 1 base respectively, with 11 bases between them. This CDR3 is built from 14 residues. For the CDR3, the DNA is TGTGCCAGCAGCGTTGGTTGGAGGAACACTGAAGCTTTCTTT. Its protein product is CASSVGWRNTEAFF.

The chain recombines TRBV30 with TRBJ1-2; a weak D match, TRBD1 (5 bases). This CDR3 spans 13 amino acids. Germline lookup yields CDR1 GTSNPN and CDR2 SVGIG (reference sequence). With 5 bases removed from V and 4 bases from J, the gap between germline ends came to 14 bases. CDR3 coding DNA: TGTGCCTGGGGCCGGGGGATCAGCTATGGCTACACCTTC. As protein: CAWGRGISYGYTF. Using reference TRBV30 and TRBJ1-2 for the parts outside the CDR3, the full variable domain is SQTIHQWPATLVQPVGSPLSLECTVEGTSNPNLYWYRQAAGRGLQLLFYSVGIGQISSEVPQNLSASRPQDRQFILSSKKLLLSDSGFYLCAWGRGISYGYTFGSGTRLTVV.

V usage is TRBV11-3 and J usage is TRBJ2-3; 8 positions agree with TRBD2. V dropped 2 bases and J dropped 2; count of bases not matched to a gene: 9. Germline V lookup: CDR1 SGHNT, CDR2 YENEEA. There are 17 residues in the CDR3. The CDR3 DNA reads TGTGCCAGCAGCTTAAGTACTAGCGGAACACCCACAGATACGCAGTATTTT. This sequence encodes CASSLSTSGTPTDTQYF.

The chain is built from TRBV6-6 and TRBJ2-1; TRBD2 matches 8 bases. CDR1 and CDR2 (germline): MNHNY, SVGAGI (reference sequence). The CDR3 is 14 amino acids. With 5 bases clipped from V and 5 bases from J, the junction kept 5 bases outside the gene matches. The CDR3 sequence is CASSPPGGNNEQFF. DNA for the CDR3: TGTGCCAGCAGTCCCCCGGGAGGGAACAATGAGCAGTTCTTC.

The chain has TRBV7-2 and TRBJ1-2; D is unresolved. V lost 2 bases to trimming and J lost 2 bases, with 9 bases between them. CDR1 SGHTA and CDR2 FQGNSA come from the germline V gene. This CDR3 is built from 14 residues. Here the CDR3 reads CASSLIWQNYGYTF. CDR3 nucleotide sequence: TGTGCCAGCAGCTTAATATGGCAGAACTATGGCTACACCTTC.

The V and J genes are TRBV20-1 and TRBJ2-5, with 9 bases identical to TRBD2. The trim removed 3 bases at V and 2 bases at J, leaving 7 bases unmatched. In germline, CDR1 is DFQATT, CDR2 SNEGSKA (reference sequence). The CDR3 loop spans 15 amino acids. In DNA form, the CDR3 reads TGCAGTGCTAGTAGTAGCGGGAGTTTTCAAGAGACCCAGTACTTC. Its protein is CSASSSGSFQETQYF.

The gene calls are TRBV5-4 and TRBJ2-5; 8 positions match TRBD1. The J segment lost 3 bases and the V segment lost 5 bases, leaving 6 bases of the junction unmatched. The V gene's germline CDR1 is SGHNT and CDR2 YYREEE (reference sequence). The CDR3 sequence is 14 residues long. The CDR3 loop reads CASSSGQAKETQYF. CDR3 nucleotides: TGTGCCAGCAGTTCGGGACAGGCTAAAGAGACCCAGTACTTC.

V gene TRBV5-4 combines with J gene TRBJ2-7, with TRBD1 identical over 10 bases. CDR1 is SGHNT and CDR2 is YYREEE in the germline V gene (reference sequence). J was trimmed by 1 base and V by 4 bases; bases with no gene match: 8. The CDR3 loop spans 16 amino acids. CDR3 DNA: TGTGCCAGCAGCCTCCTTTTGGGACAGGGGTCCTACGAGCAGTACTTC. It specifies CASSLLLGQGSYEQYF.

Only one count was recorded for this clone. Sequence at one end of the junction differs from germline and may be a read error. The chain carries TRBV19 and TRBJ2-7; D tentatively fits TRBD1 or TRBD2 (6 bases each). Germline CDR1 reads LNHDA; CDR2 reads SQIVND (reference sequence). The CDR3 is made up of 12 amino acids. As DNA, the CDR3 is TGTGCCAGTAGTATGGGGGGCCAGGAGCTGTACTTC. Protein product: CASSMGGQELYF.

The chain carries TRBV12-3 or TRBV12-4 and TRBJ1-5, with D possibly being TRBD1 (5 bases). There are 13 residues in the CDR3. Between the trimmed V and J ends, which lost 8 bases and 6 bases, there was a span of 14 bases. The CDR3 sequence is CASGQGSVQPQHF. CDR3 DNA: TGTGCCAGCGGGCAGGGTTCGGTTCAGCCCCAGCATTTT.

The chain couples TRBV27 to TRBJ2-4, with 8 bases fitting TRBD1. Per the germline V gene, CDR1 is MNHEY and CDR2 is SMNVEV (reference sequence). The CDR3 is 15 residues long. The ends lost 6 bases at V and 2 bases at J; junction bases unmatched: 6. The CDR3 sequence is CASRSGGWTKNIQYF. CDR3 sequence (DNA): TGTGCCAGCAGGTCAGGGGGCTGGACCAAAAACATTCAGTACTTC.

The rearrangement links TRBV3-1 (or the pseudogene TRBV3-2) to TRBJ1-1; D is perhaps TRBD1 (5 bases). Germline CDR1 reads LGHDT; CDR2 reads YNNKEL (reference sequence). V was clipped by 6 bases and J by 0 bases, with 14 bases between them. There are 15 residues in the CDR3. The CDR3: CASRRTGSMNTEAFF. CDR3 DNA sequence: TGTGCCAGCAGACGTACAGGCAGCATGAACACTGAAGCTTTCTTT.

V gene TRBV4-2 combines with J gene TRBJ2-3; TRBD2 matches 8 bases. Unmatched junction bases numbered 12, after V lost 6 bases and J lost 4 bases. CDR1 and CDR2 from the germline V gene are LGHNA and YNFKEQ. This CDR3 spans 16 amino acids. CDR3 in DNA: TGTGCCAGCAGTCCGCCCCTAACTAGCGGTGCAGATACGCAGTATTTT. Translation: CASSPPLTSGADTQYF.

The chain joins TRBV29-1 to TRBJ2-3; 7 bases agree with TRBD1. CDR1 and CDR2 from the germline V gene are SQVTM and ANQGSEA. After removal of 4 bases from V and 1 base from J, the junction contained 5 bases not matched to a gene. The CDR3 length is 14 residues. This chain's CDR3 is CSVADRVGTDTQYF. CDR3 coding DNA: TGCAGCGTTGCTGACAGGGTTGGCACAGATACGCAGTATTTT.

The chain combines TRBV2 with TRBJ2-6, with TRBD1 as a possible D gene (6 bases). The CDR3 length is 17 residues. Trimming cost V 0 bases and J 2 bases, with 11 bases left between them. CDR1 is SNHLY and CDR2 is FYNNEI in the germline V gene. CDR3 residues: CASSEAGTGPGANVLTF. CDR3 sequence (DNA): TGTGCCAGCAGTGAAGCGGGAACAGGGCCTGGGGCCAACGTCCTGACTTTC.

This chain joins TRBV11-1 and TRBJ2-1; D ambiguous. CDR1 SGHAT and CDR2 FQDESV come from the germline V gene (reference sequence). This CDR3 contains 13 residues. The germline V and J ends were trimmed by 0 bases and 3 bases, with 3 bases remaining between them. The CDR3 coding sequence is TGTGCCAGCAGCTTAGCCGGCTACAATGAGCAGTTCTTC. It codes for CASSLAGYNEQFF.

This clone was observed a single time. The gene calls are TRBV29-1 and TRBJ2-5; D unresolved. Per the germline V gene, CDR1 is SQVTM and CDR2 is ANQGSEA. V dropped 3 bases and J dropped 0 bases, with 5 bases sitting between them. The CDR3 has 12 amino acids. The CDR3 protein is CSVDPDQETQYF. In nucleotides, the CDR3 is TGCAGCGTTGATCCAGACCAAGAGACCCAGTACTTC.

The rearrangement links TRBV19 to TRBJ1-3; no firm D call. V shed 9 bases and J shed 0 bases, with 15 bases lying between them. Germline CDR1 reads LNHDA; CDR2 reads SQIVND (reference sequence). The CDR3 totals 15 residues. This CDR3 is CASRMTWSSGNTIYF. The CDR3 nucleotides are TGTGCCAGCAGAATGACGTGGAGCTCTGGAAACACCATATATTTT.

Worth noting for this clone: At the DNA level, this CDR3 is encoded by other sequences in the same sample as well. The J gene is TRBJ2-7, the V gene TRBV4-2, with 7 bases matching TRBD1. Germline loops: CDR1 LGHNA, CDR2 YNFKEQ. The CDR3 is made up of 14 amino acids. Unmatched junction bases numbered 2, after V lost 1 base and J lost 2 bases. In DNA form, the CDR3 reads TGTGCCAGCAGCCAAGCAACAGGGGCCTACGAGCAGTACTTC. This translates into CASSQATGAYEQYF.

The genes are TRBV27 and TRBJ1-1; no reliable D call. Germline CDR1 MNHEY, CDR2 SMNVEV (reference sequence). This CDR3 is 17 amino acids long. V was pared by 3 bases and J by 1 base, with 18 bases between. CDR3 nucleotide sequence: TGTGCCAGCAGTTTGGAGCCGCCGGGTCGGAGGAACACTGAAGCTTTCTTT. It translates to CASSLEPPGRRNTEAFF.